This entry features one T cell receptor (beta chain) sequence. This entry comes from a study of CD8 T cells in Susac syndrome. RNA, at about 0.45 to 1 ug, was reverse transcribed with random hexamers. One entry per CDR3 protein, called by TCRdb with MiXCR from the immunoSEQ multiplex PCR reads. The sample shows some 160,000 distinct CDR3 sequences, just over 90% of them seen only once. There are 14 residues in the CDR3. The germline CDR1 and CDR2 sequences are MDHEN and SYDVKM. V trimming: 6 bases; J trimming: 0 bases; junction bases outside the gene matches: 4. V usage is TRBV28 and J usage is TRBJ2-5, with 7 positions matching TRBD2. The clonotype originates from a human donor in good health. Source material: CD4+ T cells from PBMCs. In nucleotides, the CDR3 is TGTGCCAGCAGCCGGACTAGGGACCAAGAGACCCAGTACTTC. Encoded protein: CASSRTRDQETQYF.